A selection of T cell receptor beta chains follows, all from one sample in a study of cytomegalovirus exposure and HLA in healthy donors. The data were produced by immunoSEQ multiplex PCR, yet TCRdb's version contains in-frame clones alone and is incomplete. The sample includes about 60,000 clones, about 80% of them seen just once. The sequenced sample consisted of PBMCs. The receptors come from a woman aged 40-49 years in good health and CMV-seropositive. The CDR3 runs from the conserved cysteine through the conserved F or W. The order of the fields is V gene, D gene, clone size, J gene, CDR3 DNA, CDR3 protein. The D gene is left open where the match is weak. Expanded clones get a size class; other rows say once, few or many, or leave the size out.

TRBV9	TRBD1	few	TRBJ1-1	TGTGCCAGCAGCGTAGGTCCCTTTCCCGGGACAGGGACCAACACTGAAGCTTTCTTT	CASSVGPFPGTGTNTEAFF
TRBV30	-	-	TRBJ1-3	TGTGCCTGGAGTCCAGCAAGGGGCTCTGGAAACACCATATATTTT	CAWSPARGSGNTIYF
TRBV18	TRBD1	-	TRBJ1-5	TGTGCCAGCTCACTGATCCGGTGGGACAGGGATAGCAATCAGCCCCAGCATTTT	CASSLIRWDRDSNQPQHF
TRBV5-4	-	few	TRBJ2-3	TGTGCCAGCAGCTTTCTCCCCACAGATACGCAGTATTTT	CASSFLPTDTQYF
TRBV10-2	-	-	TRBJ1-2	TGCGCCAGCAGCTTCCGGACAGCCGCCTTAACTGGCTACACCTTC	CASSFRTAALTGYTF
TRBV11-2	-	few	TRBJ2-7	TGTGCCAGCAGCAAACAGAGCTCCTACGAGCAGTACTTC	CASSKQSSYEQYF
TRBV5-1	-	-	TRBJ2-6	TGCGCCAGCAGGTCAGGGTCGGGGGCCAACGTCCTGACTTTC	CASRSGSGANVLTF
TRBV5-5	-	few	TRBJ1-1	TGTGCCAGCAGCTTGGAAGGTTTCACAGGCATCACTGAAGCTTTCTTT	CASSLEGFTGITEAFF
TRBV7-6	TRBD1	few	TRBJ1-1	TGTGCCAGCAGCAAGACAGGGGGGAACACTGAAGCTTTCTTT	CASSKTGGNTEAFF
TRBV5-6	-	-	TRBJ1-1	TGTGCCAGCAGCCTCGCCGGGGGGCAGAGCACTGAAGCTTTCTTT	CASSLAGGQSTEAFF